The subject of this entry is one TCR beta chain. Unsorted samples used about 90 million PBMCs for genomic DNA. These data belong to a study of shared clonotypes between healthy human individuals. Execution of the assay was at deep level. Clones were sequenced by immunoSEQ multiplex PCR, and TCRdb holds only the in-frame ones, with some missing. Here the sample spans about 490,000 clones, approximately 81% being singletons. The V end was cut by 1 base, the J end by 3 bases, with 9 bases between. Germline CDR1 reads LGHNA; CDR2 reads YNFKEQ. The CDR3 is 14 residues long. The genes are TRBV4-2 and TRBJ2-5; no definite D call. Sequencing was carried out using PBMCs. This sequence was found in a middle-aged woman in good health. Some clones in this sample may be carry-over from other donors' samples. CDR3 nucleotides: TGTGCCAGCAGCCAAGGTACCAGAAAAGAGACCCAGTACTTC. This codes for CASSQGTRKETQYF.